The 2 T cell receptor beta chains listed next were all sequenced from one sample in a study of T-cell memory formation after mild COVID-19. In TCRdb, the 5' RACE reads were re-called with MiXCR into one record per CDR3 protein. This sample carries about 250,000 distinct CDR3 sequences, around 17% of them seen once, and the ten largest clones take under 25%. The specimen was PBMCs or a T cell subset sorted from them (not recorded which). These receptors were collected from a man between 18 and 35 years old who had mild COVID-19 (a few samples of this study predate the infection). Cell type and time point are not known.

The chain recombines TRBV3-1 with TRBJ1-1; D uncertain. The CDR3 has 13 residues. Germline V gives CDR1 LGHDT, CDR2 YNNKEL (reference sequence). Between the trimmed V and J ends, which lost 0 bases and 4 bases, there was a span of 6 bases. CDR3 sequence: CASSQEWITEAFF. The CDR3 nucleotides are TGTGCCAGCAGCCAAGAATGGATCACTGAAGCTTTCTTT.

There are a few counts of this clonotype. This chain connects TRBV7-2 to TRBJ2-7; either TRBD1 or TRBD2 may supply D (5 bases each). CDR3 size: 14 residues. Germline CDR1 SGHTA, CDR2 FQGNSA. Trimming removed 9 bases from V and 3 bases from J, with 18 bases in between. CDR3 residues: CARGCGGANYEQYF. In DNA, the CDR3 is TGTGCCAGGGGCTGTGGGGGAGCAAACTACGAGCAGTACTTC.